The entry below gives a single T cell receptor beta chain sequence along with its context. Its antigen is not yet known. No base-level quality is on record; no much larger clone is a single base apart. Systemically healthy Caucasian individuals from Russia, over 30 in total and aged about 6 to 100 years, were included as donors. Each donor gave about 10 milliliters of peripheral blood, drawn into EDTA-treated Vacutainer tubes. Ficoll-Paque density-gradient centrifugation was used to isolate PBMCs, with at least 6 million per sample. Trizol reagent was used to extract total RNA from the PBMCs, yielding at least 6 micrograms per sample. The percentages of naive CD45RAhigh/CD27high T cells were determined by flow cytometry on a PBMC aliquot from every donor. The CDR3 sequence holds 13 residues, the cysteine and phenylalanine included. CDR3 DNA only is kept here, 39 bases in frame from base 1. Deletion took 3 bases off V and 6 bases off J, with a span of 11 bases between the germline ends. CDR1 and CDR2 are drawn from the germline V gene: SGHRS, YFSETQ.

This sample was included in a study of blood T cells in healthy people across ages (dated by TCRdb to between 2015 and 2017). About the study as a whole: In model experiments, roughly one uniquely barcoded TCR beta cDNA molecule per two T cells was captured by template switching. The study analyzed two additional independent replicas of 1 million unique cDNA reads from the same blood draw for two donors, one aged 18 to 30 and one aged 80 or older. The study measured age-related changes in TCR beta repertoire diversity using deep sequencing normalized with unique cDNA molecular identifiers. To avoid experimental bias, donors of different ages were spread randomly across the sequencing lanes. Donors were grouped into four age groups: young (average approximately 15 years), middle-aged (approximately 41), aged (roughly 62) and long-lived (around 82). What the authors observed across the whole study: A strong correlation was found between observed TCR beta diversity and the percentage of naive T cells measured by flow cytometry. Compared with the aged group, more naive CD4+ T cells, fewer expanded clones and increased TCR diversity were shown by the long-lived group, suggesting age selection. Observed TCR beta diversity per million T cells fell roughly linearly with age, and a significant reduction was already apparent by age roughly 40. Because donor CMV infection status was unknown, age-related changes in expanded clonotypes were potentially confounded. Since profiling was done on bulk unsorted PBMCs, naive and antigen-experienced compartments could not be conclusively compared. Estimates of total diversity based on one million sequenced T cells were regarded as lower bounds and as underestimates.

The library was built by means of 5' RACE. Sequenced using an Illumina HiSeq 2500. A second roughly 6 to 12 cycle PCR used a sample-barcoded 5' primer and a J-beta primer mix. A template-switch 5' adaptor carrying 12 random nucleotides introduced a unique molecular identifier onto each TCR beta cDNA molecule. Each sample yielded at least 2.5 million CDR3-containing paired-end reads. First-strand cDNA was synthesized from all RNA with the Mint cDNA synthesis kit, primed by a TRBC-specific oligonucleotide. Following uracil-DNA glycosylase treatment, all cDNA underwent a first 18-cycle PCR with the universal primers M1SS and BC2_uni_R. Under the source paper's analysis protocol: For normalization, 1 million high-quality reads were randomly selected from each sample, with every read carrying a distinct molecular identifier. Instead of being binned into consensus sequences, reads that shared molecular identifiers were thrown out. CDR3 identification, clonotype clustering and error correction used MiTCR with a Q25 quality threshold and the strictest error-elimination algorithm. A nonparametric unseen species model with Euler transformation was used to estimate lower-bound total TCR beta diversity. TCRdb reworked the public reads: Q25 trimming with fastp, MiXCR clone assembly, productive beta chains retained. Merged by CDR3 protein, the rows form single entries marked with the most common genes and DNA. The V and J calls and clone size come from TCRdb's table, not from the authors' own analysis. A total of roughly 1,500,000 distinct CDR3 sequences appear in this sample, 30% to 40% of them only once. Of the sample, 11% falls within the top ten clones.

The clonotype originates from a woman aged 25-40 years in good health. The sequenced sample consisted of blood. The chain was built from TRBV5-1 and TRBJ2-3; the best D guess is TRBD1, with 5 bases matching. The sequence in DNA is TGCGCCAGCAGCTCAGTAGGGGTGGATACGCAGTATTTT. It specifies CASSSVGVDTQYF.